This T cell receptor beta chain was recovered during a study of blood T cell repertoires in COVID-19. This CDR3 has 14 residues. The germline gives CDR1 MNHNY, CDR2 SVGAGI (reference sequence). V was trimmed by 6 bases and J by 5 bases, leaving 17 bases between them. Per the study methods: Using reference gene primer amplification, nucleated cell counts were estimated. Method: immunoSEQ multiplex PCR; TCRdb's copy keeps in-frame clones and lacks some. The D gene and trimming were derived from the DNA, and the V and J assignments and clone size from that table. The sample has about 160,000 clones, approximately 86% seen once.

The receptor was derived from a woman aged 80 or over with active or convalescent COVID-19. The sequencing sample was made of peripheral blood. This chain uses TRBV6-6 with TRBJ2-7; TRBD1 might be the D (7 bases). The CDR3 is CASRPRAGGNEQYF. CDR3 DNA sequence: TGTGCCAGCAGGCCCCGAGCAGGGGGGAACGAGCAGTACTTC.